The subject of this entry is one TCR beta chain. The antigen is undetermined. This sample is part of a study of cytomegalovirus exposure and HLA in healthy donors. General study findings and limits: A later analysis reported that several of the most significant clusters appeared to be linked to common viral pathogens, among them Epstein-Barr virus. It was likely that a cluster of highly shared sequence variants was a sequencing artifact.

PCR used 60 Vbeta primers and 13 Jbeta primers. Using immunoSEQ multiplex PCR, the repertoire was profiled, and TCRdb retains in-frame clones only, with some absent. Of about 76,000 clones in the sample, just over 70% were seen once. Trimming stripped 4 bases from V and 5 bases from J, with 14 bases between. Germline V gene sequence: CDR1 MGHRA, CDR2 YSYEKL. CDR3 length: 15 residues. This receptor was taken from a man aged 60 to 69 in good health and CMV-seropositive. Sequences were obtained from PBMCs. V gene TRBV4-1 combines with J gene TRBJ1-4, with D hard to call. CDR3 nucleotide sequence: TGCGCCAGCAGCCTCTACCTGGCGGGGAATGAAAAACTGTTTTTT. It codes for CASSLYLAGNEKLFF.